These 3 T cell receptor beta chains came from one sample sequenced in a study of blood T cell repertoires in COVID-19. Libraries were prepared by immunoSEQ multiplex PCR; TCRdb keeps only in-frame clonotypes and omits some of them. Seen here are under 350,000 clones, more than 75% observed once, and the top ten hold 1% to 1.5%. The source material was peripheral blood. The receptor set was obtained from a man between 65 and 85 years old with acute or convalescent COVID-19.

The CDR3 is CASSESRVPSYEQYF. CDR3 in DNA: TGTGCCAGCAGTGAGTCCAGGGTCCCCTCCTACGAGCAGTACTTC. This chain links TRBV2 with TRBJ2-7; TRBD1 might be the D (5 bases). CDR3 length: 15 residues. Germline V gene data show CDR1 as SNHLY and CDR2 as FYNNEI. Trimming removed 3 bases at V and 0 bases at J, with 12 bases between.

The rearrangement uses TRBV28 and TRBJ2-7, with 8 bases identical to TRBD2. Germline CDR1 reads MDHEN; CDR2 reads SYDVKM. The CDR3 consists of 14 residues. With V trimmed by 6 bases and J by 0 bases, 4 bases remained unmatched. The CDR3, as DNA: TGTGCCAGCAGCCATAGCGGGGCCTCCTACGAGCAGTACTTC. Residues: CASSHSGASYEQYF.

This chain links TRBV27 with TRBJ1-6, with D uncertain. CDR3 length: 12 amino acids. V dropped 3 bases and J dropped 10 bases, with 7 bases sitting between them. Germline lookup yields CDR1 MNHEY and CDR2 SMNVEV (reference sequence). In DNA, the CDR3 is TGTGCCAGCAGTTTTAGAGGGTCACCCCTCCACTTT. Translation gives CASSFRGSPLHF.